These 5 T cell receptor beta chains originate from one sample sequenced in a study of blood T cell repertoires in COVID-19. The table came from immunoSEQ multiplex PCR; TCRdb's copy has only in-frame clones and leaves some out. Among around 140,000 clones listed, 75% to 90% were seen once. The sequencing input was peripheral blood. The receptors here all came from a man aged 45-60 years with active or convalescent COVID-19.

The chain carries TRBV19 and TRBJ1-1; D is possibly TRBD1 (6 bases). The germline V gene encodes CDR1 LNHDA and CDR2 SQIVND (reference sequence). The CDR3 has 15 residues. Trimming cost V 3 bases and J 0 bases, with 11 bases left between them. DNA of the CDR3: TGTGCCAGTAGTATGAAAACAGGGCTGAACACTGAAGCTTTCTTT. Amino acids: CASSMKTGLNTEAFF.

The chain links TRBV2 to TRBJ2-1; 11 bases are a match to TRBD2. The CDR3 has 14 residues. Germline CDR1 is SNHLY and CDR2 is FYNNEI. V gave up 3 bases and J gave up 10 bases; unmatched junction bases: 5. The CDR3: CASSDTSGSVEQFF. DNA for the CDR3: TGTGCCAGCAGTGATACTAGCGGGAGTGTGGAGCAGTTCTTC.

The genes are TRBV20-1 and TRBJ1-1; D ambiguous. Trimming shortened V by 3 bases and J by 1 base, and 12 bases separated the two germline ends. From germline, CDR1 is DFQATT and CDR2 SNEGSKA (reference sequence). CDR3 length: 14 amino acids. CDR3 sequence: CSASLYGGNTEAFF. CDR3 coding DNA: TGCAGTGCTAGTCTCTATGGAGGGAACACTGAAGCTTTCTTT.

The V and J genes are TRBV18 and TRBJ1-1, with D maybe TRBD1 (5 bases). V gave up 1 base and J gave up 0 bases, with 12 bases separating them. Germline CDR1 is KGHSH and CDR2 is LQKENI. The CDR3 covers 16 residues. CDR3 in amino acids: CASSPRLTEMNTEAFF. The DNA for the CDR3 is TGTGCCAGCTCACCACGGTTGACAGAGATGAACACTGAAGCTTTCTTT. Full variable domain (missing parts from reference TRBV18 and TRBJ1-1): NAGVMQNPRHLVRRRGQEARLRCSPMKGHSHVYWYRQLPEEGLKFMVYLQKENIIDESGMPKERFSAEFPKEGPSILRIQQVVRGDSAAYFCASSPRLTEMNTEAFFGQGTRLTVV.

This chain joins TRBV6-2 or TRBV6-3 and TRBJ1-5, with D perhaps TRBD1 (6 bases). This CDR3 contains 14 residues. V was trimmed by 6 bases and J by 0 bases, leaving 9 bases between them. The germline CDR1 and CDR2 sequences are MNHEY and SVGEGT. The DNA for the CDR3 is TGTGCCAGCAGCCGGACAGCTAGCAATCAGCCCCAGCATTTT. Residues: CASSRTASNQPQHF.